The sequence of this T cell receptor beta chain was determined in a study of metastatic and nonmetastatic thyroid tumors. TCRdb re-called the PCR reads through MiXCR. The data hold about 69,000 clones, with over 12% observed a single time. This clone has only a few counts. Patients were all untreated before their thyroid surgery. This CDR3 is 12 amino acids long. Trimming pared 8 bases from V and 3 bases from J, leaving 11 bases between. Per the germline V gene, CDR1 is SNHLY and CDR2 is FYNNEI. Sequencing input: blood. This receptor was identified in a male donor with papillary thyroid cancer or a benign thyroid nodule (not recorded which). Some clones in this sample may be carry-over from other donors' samples. The rearrangement uses TRBV2 and TRBJ2-7, with D unresolved. In DNA form, the CDR3 reads TGTGCCAGCGCCGGTCGAGGCTACGAGCAGTACTTC. Amino acids: CASAGRGYEQYF.